The 28 T cell receptor beta chains reported below all come from one sample, sequenced in a study of CD8 T cells in Susac syndrome. RNA was extracted with the RNeasy kit, and a quantity of roughly 0.5 to 1 ug was reverse transcribed using random hexamers. TCRdb reprocessed the immunoSEQ multiplex PCR reads via MiXCR and lists one record per CDR3 protein. The sample records around 170,000 distinct CDR3 sequences, 95% being singletons. The sequenced sample was CD4+ T cells from PBMCs. The source is a human donor with Susac syndrome.

This clonotype was observed a single time. The chain couples TRBV27 to TRBJ1-1; D is uncertain. CDR1 and CDR2 (germline): MNHEY, SMNVEV (reference sequence). V lost 4 bases to trimming and J lost 0 bases, with 6 bases between them. The CDR3 is 13 residues long. The CDR3 reads CASSSRLNTEAFF. The DNA for the CDR3 is TGTGCCAGCAGTTCCCGACTGAACACTGAAGCTTTCTTT.

The chain uses TRBV20-1 and TRBJ1-2, with D possibly matching TRBD1 (6 bases). The CDR3 runs to 14 residues. The germline V and J ends were trimmed by 6 bases and 4 bases, with 18 bases remaining between them. Per germline, CDR1 DFQATT and CDR2 SNEGSKA (reference sequence). The CDR3: CSASGGPTIYGYTF. The CDR3 DNA reads as TGCAGTGCCAGCGGGGGGCCGACCATCTATGGCTACACCTTC.

The rearrangement joins TRBV29-1 to TRBJ2-5, with D perhaps TRBD1 (6 bases). Germline loops: CDR1 SQVTM, CDR2 ANQGSEA. The CDR3 is made up of 12 amino acids. V shed 6 bases and J shed 2 bases, with 10 bases lying between them. The CDR3 coding sequence is TGCAGCGTCTTGACAGGACAAGAGACCCAGTACTTC. The encoded protein is CSVLTGQETQYF. Full variable domain (rest looked up from reference TRBV29-1 and TRBJ2-5): SAVISQKPSRDICQRGTSLTIQCQVDSQVTMMFWYRQQPGQSLTLIATANQGSEATYESGFVIDKFPISRPNLTFSTLTVSNMSPEDSSIYLCSVLTGQETQYFGPGTRLLVL.

The CDR3 DNA reads TGTGCCAGCAGTCTACAGGCTCGGGGCAATCAGCCCCAGCATTTT. It is translated as CASSLQARGNQPQHF. The chain links TRBV2 to TRBJ1-5, with TRBD1 as a possible D gene (5 bases). Trimming pared 5 bases from V and 2 bases from J, leaving 13 bases between. The CDR3 is 15 amino acids. CDR1 is SNHLY and CDR2 is FYNNEI in the germline V gene.

The V and J genes are TRBV12-3 or TRBV12-4 and TRBJ2-3; 11 bases are a match to TRBD1. V was pared by 6 bases and J by 4 bases, with 6 bases of the junction left unmatched. The CDR3 is 15 residues long. The CDR3 DNA reads as TGTGCCAGCAGCCAAGGACAGGGGGCGTCAGATACGCAGTATTTT. Its protein is CASSQGQGASDTQYF.

The chain couples TRBV18 to TRBJ1-2; 8 nucleotides align to TRBD1. Losses at the gene ends were 2 bases for V and 5 bases for J; bases not matched to a gene: 4. The CDR3 extends over 14 amino acids. Per germline, CDR1 KGHSH and CDR2 LQKENI. The CDR3 spells CASSPSGTGYGYTF. The CDR3 DNA reads as TGTGCCAGCTCACCATCCGGGACAGGATATGGCTACACCTTC. The full variable domain, its missing parts supplied by reference TRBV18 and TRBJ1-2, is NAGVMQNPRHLVRRRGQEARLRCSPMKGHSHVYWYRQLPEEGLKFMVYLQKENIIDESGMPKERFSAEFPKEGPSILRIQQVVRGDSAAYFCASSPSGTGYGYTFGSGTRLTVV.

The rearrangement links TRBV20-1 to TRBJ1-2; 9 bases map to TRBD1. The length of the CDR3 is 16 residues. V lost 3 bases to trimming and J lost 0 bases; unmatched junction nucleotides: 8. Germline CDR1 reads DFQATT; CDR2 reads SNEGSKA (reference sequence). The CDR3 is CSARLGQGRANYGYTF. The DNA for the CDR3 is TGCAGTGCTAGGCTCGGACAGGGGAGGGCTAACTATGGCTACACCTTC.

CDR3 in amino acids: CASSPGLGETQYF. For the CDR3, the DNA is TGTGCCAGCTCGCCGGGACTTGGGGAGACCCAGTACTTC. The V and J genes are TRBV18 and TRBJ2-5, with D possibly matching TRBD2 (6 bases). V was shortened by 6 bases and J by 5 bases, with 13 bases between the two germline ends. Germline-derived CDR1 and CDR2 are KGHSH and LQKENI. The CDR3 spans 13 residues.

This chain connects TRBV6-5 to TRBJ1-2; possible D gene TRBD1, 5 bases. CDR3 length: 14 amino acids. In germline, CDR1 is MNHEY, CDR2 SVGAGI. Trimming shortened V by 4 bases and J by 2 bases, and 11 bases separated the two germline ends. The CDR3, as DNA: TGTGCCAGCAGTTCCTTCAGGGCCAACTATGGCTACACCTTC. It encodes CASSSFRANYGYTF.

The CDR3 sequence: CATSREPTSGQETQYF. In nucleotides, the CDR3 is TGTGCCACCAGCAGAGAACCAACTAGCGGGCAAGAGACCCAGTACTTC. This chain connects TRBV15 to TRBJ2-5, with 9 bases that match TRBD2. This CDR3 region has 16 residues. V lost 0 bases, J lost 2 bases, and 4 bases stayed unmatched. Germline CDR1 reads LNHNV; CDR2 reads YYDKDF (reference sequence). The full variable domain, with the rest looked up from reference TRBV15 and TRBJ2-5, is DAMVIQNPRYQVTQFGKPVTLSCSQTLNHNVMYWYQQKSSQAPKLLFHYYDKDFNNEADTPDNFQSRRPNTSFCFLDIRSPGLGDTAMYLCATSREPTSGQETQYFGPGTRLLVL.

The genes are TRBV20-1 and TRBJ2-3; 11 nucleotides line up with TRBD2. The CDR3 consists of 14 residues. Germline V gene lookup returns CDR1 DFQATT and CDR2 SNEGSKA (reference sequence). The J segment lost 4 bases and the V segment lost 6 bases, leaving 6 bases of the junction unmatched. CDR3 sequence: CSARLAGISDTQYF. CDR3 DNA sequence: TGCAGTGCGAGACTAGCGGGGATATCAGATACGCAGTATTTT.

This clonotype was counted once. The rearrangement links TRBV6-1 to TRBJ1-1, with a weak D call TRBD1 (6 bases). This CDR3 comprises 16 residues. V was clipped by 6 bases and J by 1 base, with 18 bases between them. CDR1 is MNHNS, CDR2 SASEGT, per germline. The CDR3 nucleotides read TGTGCCAGCAGCCTGGGGCAGGGGCCGGGGAACACTGAAGCTTTCTTT. It specifies CASSLGQGPGNTEAFF.

The V and J genes are TRBV9 and TRBJ2-5; TRBD2 is a possible D gene (6 bases). The CDR3 spans 17 residues. The V and J ends lost 3 bases and 3 bases respectively, with 21 bases between them. Germline CDR1 SGDLS, CDR2 YYNGEE. The CDR3 is CASSASGLSPEKETQYF. CDR3 nucleotide sequence: TGTGCCAGCAGCGCCTCGGGACTTTCGCCTGAGAAAGAGACCCAGTACTTC.

The chain employs TRBV29-1 and TRBJ1-3; possibly TRBD1 for D (5 bases). This CDR3 contains 13 residues. Germline V gene data show CDR1 as SQVTM and CDR2 as ANQGSEA. V lost 7 bases, J lost 0 bases, and 10 bases lay in between. The CDR3 region has the DNA TGCAGCGGTTGGGGGGGCTCTGGAAACACCATATATTTT. Its protein is CSGWGGSGNTIYF.

CDR3 nucleotides: TGTGCCAGCCAGGGACGGAACACTGAAGCTTTCTTT. The encoded protein is CASQGRNTEAFF. The J gene is TRBJ1-1, the V gene TRBV9; the D gene is possibly TRBD1 (5 bases). V was clipped by 7 bases and J by 1 base, with 8 bases between them. The CDR3 has 12 residues. Germline-derived CDR1 and CDR2 are SGDLS and YYNGEE. Full variable domain (remainder filled in from reference TRBV9 and TRBJ1-1): DSGVTQTPKHLITATGQRVTLRCSPRSGDLSVYWYQQSLDQGLQFLIQYYNGEERAKGNILERFSAQQFPDLHSELNLSSLELGDSALYFCASQGRNTEAFFGQGTRLTVV.

The V and J genes are TRBV20-1 and TRBJ1-3; D not certain. Germline CDR1 is DFQATT and CDR2 is SNEGSKA (reference sequence). Trimming cost V 3 bases and J 2 bases, with 5 bases left between them. The CDR3 covers 12 residues. The CDR3 sequence is CSASATGNTIYF. CDR3 in DNA: TGCAGTGCTAGTGCTACTGGAAACACCATATATTTT.

A note on this clonotype: At one of its ends the junction is not consistent with the germline gene, which may arise from a read error. The V and J genes are TRBV6-1 and TRBJ2-1; 10 bases are a match to TRBD2. This CDR3 has 15 residues. Germline V CDR1 and CDR2: MNHNS, SASEGT. The CDR3 nucleotides read TGTGCCAGCCGTGAAGCGGGGGGGCCTGACAATGAGCAGTTCTTC. Translation gives CASREAGGPDNEQFF.

The CDR3 DNA reads as TGCAGCATTCCGGGACAGAGCTCCTACGAGCAGTACTTC. It is translated as CSIPGQSSYEQYF. The chain carries TRBV29-1 and TRBJ2-7, with TRBD1 identical over 7 bases. Germline CDR1 SQVTM, CDR2 ANQGSEA. Trimming removed 8 bases from V and 0 bases from J; junction bases left unmatched: 7. The CDR3 is made up of 13 amino acids.

The V and J genes are TRBV11-2 and TRBJ2-3, with unresolved D. The germline V and J ends were trimmed by 7 bases and 3 bases, with 17 bases remaining between them. The CDR3 has 15 residues. Germline CDR1 is SGHAT and CDR2 is FQNNGV. The DNA for the CDR3 is TGTGCCAGCACCGTAAACAGTGTAGGTACAGATACGCAGTATTTT. It specifies CASTVNSVGTDTQYF. Full variable domain (outside the CDR3, taken from reference TRBV11-2 and TRBJ2-3): EAGVAQSPRYKIIEKRQSVAFWCNPISGHATLYWYQQILGQGPKLLIQFQNNGVVDDSQLPKDRFSAERLKGVDSTLKIQPAKLEDSAVYLCASTVNSVGTDTQYFGPGTRLTVL.

DNA of the CDR3: TGCAGTGCTAGAATCGCAGGGTTCTCCGAGCAGTACTTC. The encoded protein is CSARIAGFSEQYF. The chain uses TRBV20-1 and TRBJ2-7, with D possibly matching TRBD1 (5 bases). V gave up 2 bases and J gave up 6 bases, with 14 bases separating them. This CDR3 comprises 13 residues. The germline V gene has CDR1 DFQATT and CDR2 SNEGSKA (reference sequence).

The genes are TRBV5-6 and TRBJ1-5; 9 nucleotides align to TRBD1. In germline, CDR1 is SGHDT, CDR2 YYEEEE. The CDR3 is 14 residues long. J gave up 7 bases and V 6 bases, and 8 bases lay outside the gene matches. CDR3 sequence reads: CASTRRDRVQPQHF. The CDR3 DNA sequence: TGTGCCAGCACCCGACGGGACAGGGTCCAGCCCCAGCATTTT.

V usage is TRBV4-2 and J usage is TRBJ1-2; no definite D call. V was clipped by 2 bases and J by 2 bases, with 12 bases between them. The germline gives CDR1 LGHNA, CDR2 YNFKEQ. This CDR3 is 15 amino acids long. CDR3 protein: CASSQNIRINYGYTF. CDR3 DNA: TGTGCCAGCAGCCAAAATATACGGATCAACTATGGCTACACCTTC.

The chain combines TRBV12-5 with TRBJ1-5; D is undetermined. The CDR3 runs to 14 residues. Germline V gene lookup returns CDR1 LGHNT and CDR2 FRNRAP. The CDR3 protein is CASSPRDSNQPQHF. In DNA, the CDR3 is TGTGCGAGCTCACCCAGAGATAGCAATCAGCCCCAGCATTTT.

This sequence joins TRBV18 and TRBJ2-7; TRBD1 might be the D (6 bases). Trimming left V 4 bases short and J 2 bases short, with 18 bases between. Germline CDR1 reads KGHSH; CDR2 reads LQKENI. The CDR3 has 16 residues. The chain's CDR3 is CASSRSTGLVPYEQYF. The CDR3 region has the DNA TGTGCCAGCTCACGAAGCACAGGGTTAGTCCCCTACGAGCAGTACTTC.

This chain connects TRBV3-1 to TRBJ2-7; D unclear. Trimming left V 1 base short and J 2 bases short, with 9 bases between. The CDR3 has 14 amino acids. Germline assignment: CDR1 LGHDT and CDR2 YNNKEL (reference sequence). The CDR3 bases are TGTGCCAGCAGCCAAGCCGACATAGCCTACGAGCAGTACTTC. This codes for CASSQADIAYEQYF.

V usage is TRBV19 and J usage is TRBJ2-5; a weak D match, TRBD1 (6 bases). Looked up from germline, CDR1 is LNHDA and CDR2 is SQIVND (reference sequence). The V gene lost 5 bases and the J gene lost 3 bases, with 16 bases spanning the gap. The CDR3 has 15 amino acids. CDR3 region: CASSSTGTQKETQYF. CDR3 sequence (DNA): TGTGCCAGTAGTTCAACCGGGACACAAAAAGAGACCCAGTACTTC.

The rearrangement uses TRBV18 and TRBJ2-7, with TRBD2 identical over 7 bases. Germline V gene sequence: CDR1 KGHSH, CDR2 LQKENI. With V trimmed by 6 bases and J by 7 bases, 15 bases remained unmatched. This CDR3 contains 15 residues. The CDR3 here is CASSRKTSPTSEQYF. The DNA for the CDR3 is TGTGCCAGCTCCCGTAAGACTAGCCCCACTAGTGAGCAGTACTTC.

The gene calls are TRBV20-1 and TRBJ1-6; weak D call: TRBD1 (5 bases). V was cut by 0 bases and J by 6 bases, with 9 bases left in between. CDR1 and CDR2 from the germline V gene are DFQATT and SNEGSKA (reference sequence). The CDR3 spans 14 residues. CDR3 nucleotide sequence: TGCAGTGCTAGAGATTCGGGGGTTAATTCACCCCTCCACTTT. It yields the protein CSARDSGVNSPLHF.